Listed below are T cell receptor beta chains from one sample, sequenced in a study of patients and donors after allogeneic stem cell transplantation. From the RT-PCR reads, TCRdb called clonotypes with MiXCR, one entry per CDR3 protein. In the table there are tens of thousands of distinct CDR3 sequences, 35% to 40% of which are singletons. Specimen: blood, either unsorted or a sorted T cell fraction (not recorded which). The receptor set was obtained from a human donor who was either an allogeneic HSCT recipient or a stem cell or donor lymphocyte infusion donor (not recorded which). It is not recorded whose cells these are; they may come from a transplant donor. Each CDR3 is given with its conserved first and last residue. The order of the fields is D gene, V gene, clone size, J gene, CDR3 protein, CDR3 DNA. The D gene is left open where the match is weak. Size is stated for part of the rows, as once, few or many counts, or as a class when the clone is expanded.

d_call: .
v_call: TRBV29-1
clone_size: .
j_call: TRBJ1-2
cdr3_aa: CSVEGTDGYTF
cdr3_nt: TGCAGCGTTGAAGGGACAGATGGCTACACCTTC

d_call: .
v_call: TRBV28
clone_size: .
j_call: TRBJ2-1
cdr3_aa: CASSYNQQFF
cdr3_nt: TGTGCCAGCAGTTACAATCAGCAGTTCTTC

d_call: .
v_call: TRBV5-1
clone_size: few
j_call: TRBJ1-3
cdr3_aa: CASSRAGNRVGNTIYF
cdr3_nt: TGCGCCAGCAGCAGGGCAGGGAATCGGGTTGGAAACACCATATATTTT

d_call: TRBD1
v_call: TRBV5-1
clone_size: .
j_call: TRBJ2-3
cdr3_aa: CASSSLPKTGGGTDTQYF
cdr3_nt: TGCGCCAGCAGCTCTCTTCCTAAGACAGGGGGAGGCACAGATACGCAGTATTTT

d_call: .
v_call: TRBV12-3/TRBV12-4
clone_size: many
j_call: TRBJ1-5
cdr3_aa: CASRKTGRQPQHF
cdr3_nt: TGTGCCAGCAGGAAGACGGGACGGCAGCCCCAGCATTTT

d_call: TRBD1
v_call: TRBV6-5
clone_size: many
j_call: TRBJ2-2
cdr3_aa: CASTLSGGDIGELFF
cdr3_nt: TGTGCCAGCACTCTGTCAGGGGGCGACATCGGGGAGCTGTTTTTT

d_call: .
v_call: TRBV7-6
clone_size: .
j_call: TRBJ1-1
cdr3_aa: CASSLVVGGGTEAFF
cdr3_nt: TGTGCCAGCAGTCTCGTTGTAGGGGGGGGCACTGAAGCTTTCTTT

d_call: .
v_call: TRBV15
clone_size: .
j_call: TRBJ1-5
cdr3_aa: CATSRVTNQPQHF
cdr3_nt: TGTGCTACCAGCAGAGTAACTAATCAGCCCCAGCATTTT

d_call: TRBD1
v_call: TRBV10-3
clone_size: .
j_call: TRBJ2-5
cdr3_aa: CAISVLRDSPQETQYF
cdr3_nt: TGTGCCATCAGTGTCCTCCGGGACAGTCCGCAAGAGACCCAGTACTTC

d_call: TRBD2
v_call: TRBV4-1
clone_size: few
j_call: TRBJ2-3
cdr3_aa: CASSDEGGSEFTDTQYF
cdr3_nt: TGCGCCAGCAGCGACGAGGGCGGGAGCGAATTCACAGATACGCAGTATTTT

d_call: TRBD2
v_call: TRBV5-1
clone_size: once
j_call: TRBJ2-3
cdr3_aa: CASGPSGGSTDTQYF
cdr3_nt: TGCGCCAGCGGGCCTAGCGGGGGAAGCACAGATACGCAGTATTTT

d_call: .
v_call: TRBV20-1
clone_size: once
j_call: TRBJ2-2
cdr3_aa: CSASADEWTGELFF
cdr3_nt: TGCAGTGCCTCCGCGGACGAGTGGACCGGGGAGCTGTTTTTT

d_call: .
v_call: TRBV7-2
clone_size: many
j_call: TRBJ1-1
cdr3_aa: CASSLREKGNTEAFF
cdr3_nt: TGTGCCAGCAGCTTACGGGAGAAGGGGAACACTGAAGCTTTCTTT

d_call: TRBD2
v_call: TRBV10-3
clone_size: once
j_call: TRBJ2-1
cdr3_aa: CAISESLRGANNEQFF
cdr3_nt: TGTGCCATCAGTGAGTCACTGCGGGGGGCAAACAATGAGCAGTTCTTC

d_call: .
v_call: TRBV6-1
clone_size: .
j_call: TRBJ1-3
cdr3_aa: CASSVTGYSGNTIYF
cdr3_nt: TGTGCCAGCAGTGTTACGGGCTACTCTGGAAACACCATATATTTT

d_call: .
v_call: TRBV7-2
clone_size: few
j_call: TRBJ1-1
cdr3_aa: CASSYEGMNTEAFF
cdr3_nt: TGTGCCAGCAGCTATGAGGGTATGAACACTGAAGCTTTCTTT

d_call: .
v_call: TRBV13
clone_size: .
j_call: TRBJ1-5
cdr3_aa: CASSLSGQPQHF
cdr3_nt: TGTGCCAGCAGCTTGAGTGGTCAGCCCCAGCATTTT